This TCR beta chain stems from a study of T cells in localized non-small cell lung cancer. Whole-study findings and limits: Turning up in adjacent lung were a median roughly 50 of the top 100 tumor clones. Without multi-region sequencing, intratumor heterogeneity could not be excluded.

Concerning this clone itself: Antigen: not known.

With 4 bases clipped from V and 8 bases from J, the junction kept 7 bases outside the gene matches. CDR3 length: 15 amino acids. Looked up from germline, CDR1 is KGHSH and CDR2 is LQKENI. TCRdb's copy holds only in-frame clones and misses some; the assay was immunoSEQ multiplex PCR. Seen here are approximately 30,000 clones, approximately 88% observed once, and the top ten hold 4.2%. The origin of this receptor is a woman aged 40-70 years with stage III lung adenocarcinoma. V gene TRBV18 combines with J gene TRBJ1-6, with 8 positions matching TRBD1. This sample comprised peripheral blood mononuclear cells, obtained before any cancer treatment. The CDR3 region has the DNA TGTGCCAGCTCACTTTGGACAGGGAAGGATTCACCCCTCCACTTT. Its protein product is CASSLWTGKDSPLHF.